The 5 T cell receptor beta chains in this list originate from one sample, sequenced in a study of shared clonotypes between healthy human individuals. Some clones are missing from TCRdb's copy, which holds only in-frame ones; the method was immunoSEQ multiplex PCR. The repertoire holds under 600,000 clones, with roughly 79% as singletons. Input material: PBMCs. Receptors were obtained from a woman aged 40 to 50 in good health. Some clones in this sample may be carry-over from other donors' samples.

This sequence joins TRBV7-6 and TRBJ2-7; tentative D call: TRBD2 (7 bases). Looked up from germline, CDR1 is SGHVS and CDR2 is FNYEAQ. The CDR3 consists of 15 residues. Deletions cut 2 bases from V and 2 bases from J, with 13 bases between. The CDR3 spells CASSLNAGAAYEQYF. CDR3 coding DNA: TGTGCCAGCAGCTTAAATGCGGGGGCCGCCTACGAGCAGTACTTC.

The chain is built from TRBV9 and TRBJ1-4; 11 bases map to TRBD1. The CDR3 loop spans 15 amino acids. V gave up 0 bases and J gave up 7 bases; unmatched junction bases: 2. From germline, CDR1 is SGDLS and CDR2 YYNGEE. CDR3 nucleotides: TGTGCCAGCAGCGTAGGGACAGGGGGCTTTGAAAAACTGTTTTTT. Protein product: CASSVGTGGFEKLFF.

V gene TRBV10-3 combines with J gene TRBJ1-2; D unresolved. From germline, CDR1 is ENHRY and CDR2 SYGVKD. The CDR3 covers 11 residues. Trimming removed 8 bases at V and 4 bases at J, with 8 bases between. The CDR3 loop reads CAIFGSYGYTF. The CDR3, as DNA: TGTGCCATCTTTGGCAGCTATGGCTACACCTTC.

The V call is TRBV14, the J call TRBJ1-1, with D possibly being TRBD1 (6 bases). Germline assignment: CDR1 SGHDN and CDR2 FVKESK. There are 12 residues in the CDR3. The germline V and J ends were trimmed by 4 bases and 13 bases, with 16 bases remaining between them. CDR3 amino acids: CASSPGGGRGFF. The CDR3 nucleotides are TGTGCCAGCAGCCCTGGGGGCGGACGGGGTTTCTTT.

This clone appeared a few times. The chain uses TRBV28 and TRBJ1-2; tentative D call: TRBD1 (5 bases). The CDR3 totals 14 residues. CDR1 is MDHEN, CDR2 SYDVKM, per germline. Trimming removed 2 bases from V and 8 bases from J, with 15 bases in between. CDR3 sequence (DNA): TGTGCCAGCAGTTTAATGCGGACAAAGGGGGGCTACACCTTC. This sequence encodes CASSLMRTKGGYTF.